This TCR beta chain was sequenced for a study of shared T cell receptors in the human thymus. The length of the CDR3 is 13 residues. The V and J ends lost 2 bases and 7 bases respectively, with 12 bases between them. Germline loops: CDR1 MNHEY, CDR2 SMNVEV (reference sequence). Libraries were prepared by immunoSEQ multiplex PCR; TCRdb keeps only in-frame clonotypes and omits some of them. The table has approximately 730,000 clones, approximately 85% seen once. The data were also submitted as part of a second study, on human thymus T cells.

This receptor was taken from a girl under three years old with a congenital heart defect. This chain joins TRBV27 and TRBJ2-7, with D maybe TRBD2 (5 bases). The sequencing input was thymocytes. This chain's CDR3 is CASSLTYRGEQYF. DNA for the CDR3: TGTGCCAGCAGTTTAACGTACCGCGGGGAGCAGTACTTC.